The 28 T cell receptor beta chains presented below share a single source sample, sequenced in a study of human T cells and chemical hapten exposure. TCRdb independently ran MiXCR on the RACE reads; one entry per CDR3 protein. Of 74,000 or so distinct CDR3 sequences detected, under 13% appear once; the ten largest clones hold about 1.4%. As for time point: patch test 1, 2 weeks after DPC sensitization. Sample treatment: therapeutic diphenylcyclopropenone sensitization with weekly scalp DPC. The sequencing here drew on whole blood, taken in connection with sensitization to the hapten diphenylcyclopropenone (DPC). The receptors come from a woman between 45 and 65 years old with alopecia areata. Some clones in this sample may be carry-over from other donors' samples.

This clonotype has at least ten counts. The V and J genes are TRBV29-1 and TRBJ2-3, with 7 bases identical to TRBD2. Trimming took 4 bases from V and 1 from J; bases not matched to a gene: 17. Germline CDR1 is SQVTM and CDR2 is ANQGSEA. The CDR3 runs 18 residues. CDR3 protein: CSVVLLARRTSGTDTQYF. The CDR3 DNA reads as TGCAGCGTTGTTTTACTAGCGAGAAGAACGTCCGGCACAGATACGCAGTATTTT.

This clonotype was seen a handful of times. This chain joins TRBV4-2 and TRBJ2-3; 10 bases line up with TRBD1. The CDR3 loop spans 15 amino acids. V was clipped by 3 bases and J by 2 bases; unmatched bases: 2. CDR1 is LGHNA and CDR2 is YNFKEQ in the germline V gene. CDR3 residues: CASSQTGGNTDTQYF. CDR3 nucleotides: TGTGCCAGCAGCCAGACAGGGGGCAACACAGATACGCAGTATTTT.

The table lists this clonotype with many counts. The CDR3 region is CSVGRDLGEQYF. Here the CDR3 DNA reads TGCAGCGTGGGCCGGGACCTCGGCGAGCAGTACTTC. The chain couples TRBV29-1 to TRBJ2-7; either TRBD1 or TRBD2 may supply D (5 bases each). The CDR3 sequence is 12 residues long. Trimming stripped 6 bases from V and 6 bases from J, with 15 bases between. Germline V lookup: CDR1 SQVTM, CDR2 ANQGSEA.

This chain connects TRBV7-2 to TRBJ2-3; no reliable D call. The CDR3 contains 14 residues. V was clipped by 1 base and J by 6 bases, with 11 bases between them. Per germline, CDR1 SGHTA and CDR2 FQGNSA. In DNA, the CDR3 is TGTGCCAGCAGCTTAGTGGGCGGTGAGGATACGCAGTATTTT. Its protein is CASSLVGGEDTQYF.

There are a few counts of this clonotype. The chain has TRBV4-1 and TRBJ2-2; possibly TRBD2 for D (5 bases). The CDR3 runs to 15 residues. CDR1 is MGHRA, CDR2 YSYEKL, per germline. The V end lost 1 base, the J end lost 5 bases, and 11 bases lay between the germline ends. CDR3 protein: CASSQAGLGTGELFF. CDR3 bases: TGCGCCAGCAGCCAAGCAGGACTGGGGACCGGGGAGCTGTTTTTT.

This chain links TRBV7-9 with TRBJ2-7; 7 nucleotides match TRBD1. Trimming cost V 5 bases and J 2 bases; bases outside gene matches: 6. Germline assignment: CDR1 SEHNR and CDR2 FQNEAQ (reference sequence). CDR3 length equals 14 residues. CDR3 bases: TGTGCCAGCAGCGCCTTGGGACAGACCTACGAGCAGTACTTC. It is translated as CASSALGQTYEQYF.

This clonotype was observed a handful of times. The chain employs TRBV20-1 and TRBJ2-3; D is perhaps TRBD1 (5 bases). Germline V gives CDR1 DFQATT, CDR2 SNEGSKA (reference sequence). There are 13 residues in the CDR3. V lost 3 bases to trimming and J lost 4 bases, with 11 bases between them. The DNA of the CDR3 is TGCAGTGCTAGGGTCCAGGGCCCAGATACGCAGTATTTT. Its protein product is CSARVQGPDTQYF.

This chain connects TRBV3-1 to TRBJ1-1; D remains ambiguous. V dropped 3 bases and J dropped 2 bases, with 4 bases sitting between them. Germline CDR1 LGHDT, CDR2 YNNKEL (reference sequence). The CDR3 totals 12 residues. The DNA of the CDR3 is TGTGCCAGCAGCCACGCCAACACTGAAGCTTTCTTT. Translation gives CASSHANTEAFF.

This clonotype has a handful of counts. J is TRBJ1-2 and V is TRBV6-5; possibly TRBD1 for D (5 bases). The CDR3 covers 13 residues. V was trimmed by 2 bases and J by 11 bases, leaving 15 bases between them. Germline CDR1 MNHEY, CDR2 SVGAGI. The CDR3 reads CASSYDSEVTYTF. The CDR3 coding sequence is TGTGCCAGCAGTTACGACAGCGAAGTCACATACACCTTC.

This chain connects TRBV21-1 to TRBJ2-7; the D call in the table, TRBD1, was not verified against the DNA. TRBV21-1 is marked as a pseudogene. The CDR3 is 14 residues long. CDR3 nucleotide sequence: TGTGCCAGCAGCAGGCAAGACAGGGCCCACGAGCAGTACTTC. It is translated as CASSRQDRAHEQYF.

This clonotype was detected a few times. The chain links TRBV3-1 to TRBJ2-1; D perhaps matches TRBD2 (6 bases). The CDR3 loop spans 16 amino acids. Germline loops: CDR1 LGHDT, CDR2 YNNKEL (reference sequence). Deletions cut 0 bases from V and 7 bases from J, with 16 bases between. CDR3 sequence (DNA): TGTGCCAGCAGCCAAGATATGCGGGGTAGCGAAAATGAGCAGTTCTTC. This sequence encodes CASSQDMRGSENEQFF.

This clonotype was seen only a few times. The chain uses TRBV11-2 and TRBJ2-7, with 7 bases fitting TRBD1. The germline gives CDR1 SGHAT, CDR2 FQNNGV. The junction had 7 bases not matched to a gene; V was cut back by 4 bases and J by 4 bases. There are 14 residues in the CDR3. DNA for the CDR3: TGTGCCAGCAGCTCCAGAGGGGGCTGGTACGAGCAGTACTTC. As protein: CASSSRGGWYEQYF.

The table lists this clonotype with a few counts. The CDR3 nucleotides are TGTGCCAGCAGTTTGACGCGGAGGGGCTACGAGCAGTACTTC. Amino acids: CASSLTRRGYEQYF. The rearrangement joins TRBV28 to TRBJ2-7, with D perhaps TRBD2 (6 bases). Looked up from germline, CDR1 is MDHEN and CDR2 is SYDVKM. V was trimmed by 3 bases and J by 3 bases, leaving 12 bases between them. The CDR3 runs to 14 residues.

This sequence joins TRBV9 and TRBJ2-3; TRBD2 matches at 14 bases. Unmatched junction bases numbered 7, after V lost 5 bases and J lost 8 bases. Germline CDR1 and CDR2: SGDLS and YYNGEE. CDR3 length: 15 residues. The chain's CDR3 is CASRGEGTSGSTQYF. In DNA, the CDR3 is TGTGCCAGCAGAGGGGAGGGGACTAGCGGGAGTACGCAGTATTTT.

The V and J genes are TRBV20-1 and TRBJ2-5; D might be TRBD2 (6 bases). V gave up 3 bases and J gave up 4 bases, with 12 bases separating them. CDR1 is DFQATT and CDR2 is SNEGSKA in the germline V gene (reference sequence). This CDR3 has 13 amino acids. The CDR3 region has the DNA TGCAGTGCTAGGCCACTAGCTACAGAGACCCAGTACTTC. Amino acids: CSARPLATETQYF.

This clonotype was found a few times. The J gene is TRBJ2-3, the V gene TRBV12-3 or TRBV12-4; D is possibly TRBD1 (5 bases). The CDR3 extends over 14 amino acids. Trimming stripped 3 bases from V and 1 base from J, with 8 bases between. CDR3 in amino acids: CASSLGPGTDTQYF. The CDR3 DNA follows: TGTGCCAGCAGTTTGGGGCCAGGCACAGATACGCAGTATTTT.

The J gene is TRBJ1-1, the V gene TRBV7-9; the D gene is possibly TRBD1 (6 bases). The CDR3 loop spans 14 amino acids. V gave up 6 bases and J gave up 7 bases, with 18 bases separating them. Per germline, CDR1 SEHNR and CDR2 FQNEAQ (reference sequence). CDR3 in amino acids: CASRLQGGGGEAFF. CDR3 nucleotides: TGTGCCAGCAGACTACAGGGTGGAGGAGGTGAAGCTTTCTTT.

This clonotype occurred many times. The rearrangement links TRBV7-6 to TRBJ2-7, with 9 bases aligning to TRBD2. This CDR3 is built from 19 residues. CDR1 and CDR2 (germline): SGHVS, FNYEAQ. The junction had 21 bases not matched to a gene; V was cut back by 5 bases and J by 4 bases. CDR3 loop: CASSLPGSGRNQGGYEQYF. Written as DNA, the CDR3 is TGTGCCAGCAGCCTACCGGGTAGCGGGAGAAACCAAGGGGGGTACGAGCAGTACTTC.

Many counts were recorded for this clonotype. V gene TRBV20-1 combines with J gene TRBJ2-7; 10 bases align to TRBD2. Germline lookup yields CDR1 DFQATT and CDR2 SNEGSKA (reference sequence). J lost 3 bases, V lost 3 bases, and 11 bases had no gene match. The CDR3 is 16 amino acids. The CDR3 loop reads CSASILAGSYDYEQYF. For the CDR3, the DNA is TGCAGTGCTAGTATACTAGCGGGAAGCTATGACTACGAGCAGTACTTC.

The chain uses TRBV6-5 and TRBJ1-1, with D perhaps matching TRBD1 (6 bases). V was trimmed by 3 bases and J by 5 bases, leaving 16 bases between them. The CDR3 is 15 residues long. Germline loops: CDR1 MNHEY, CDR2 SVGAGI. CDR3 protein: CASSYGGHRDTEAFF. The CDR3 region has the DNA TGTGCCAGCAGTTATGGGGGGCATCGGGATACTGAAGCTTTCTTT.

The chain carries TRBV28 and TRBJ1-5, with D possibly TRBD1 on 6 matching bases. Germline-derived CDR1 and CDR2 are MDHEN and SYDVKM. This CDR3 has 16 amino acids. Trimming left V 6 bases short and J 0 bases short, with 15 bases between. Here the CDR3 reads CASRHSQGLSNQPQHF. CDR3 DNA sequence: TGTGCCAGCAGACATTCACAGGGTCTTAGCAATCAGCCCCAGCATTTT. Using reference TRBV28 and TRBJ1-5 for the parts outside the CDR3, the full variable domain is DVKVTQSSRYLVKRTGEKVFLECVQDMDHENMFWYRQDPGLGLRLIYFSYDVKMKEKGDIPEGYSVSREKKERFSLILESASTNQTSMYLCASRHSQGLSNQPQHFGDGTRLSIL.

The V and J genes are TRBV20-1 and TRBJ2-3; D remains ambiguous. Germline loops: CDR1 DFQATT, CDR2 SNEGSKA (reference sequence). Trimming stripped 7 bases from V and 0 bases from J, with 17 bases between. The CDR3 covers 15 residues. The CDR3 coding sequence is TGCAGTGTTAAAGGGCAGGTCACTAGCACAGATACGCAGTATTTT. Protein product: CSVKGQVTSTDTQYF.

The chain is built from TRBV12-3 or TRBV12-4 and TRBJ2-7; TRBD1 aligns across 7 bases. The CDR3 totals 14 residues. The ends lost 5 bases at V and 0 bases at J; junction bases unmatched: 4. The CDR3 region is CASSEGQYSYEQYF. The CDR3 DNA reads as TGTGCCAGCAGTGAGGGACAGTACTCCTACGAGCAGTACTTC.

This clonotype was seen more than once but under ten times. The DNA of the CDR3 is TGTGCCAGCAGCTTAGCGGGAGGATTCTCCTACGAGCAGTACTTC. It is translated as CASSLAGGFSYEQYF. The chain uses TRBV7-9 and TRBJ2-7; D is possibly TRBD2 (6 bases). The CDR3 contains 15 residues. CDR1 and CDR2 (germline): SEHNR, FQNEAQ (reference sequence). Trimming left V 0 bases short and J 0 bases short, with 9 bases between.

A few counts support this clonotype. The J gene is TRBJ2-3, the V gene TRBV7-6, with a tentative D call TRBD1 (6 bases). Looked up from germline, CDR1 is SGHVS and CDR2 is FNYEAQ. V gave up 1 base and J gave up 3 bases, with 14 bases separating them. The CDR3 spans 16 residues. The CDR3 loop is CASSLDPGDPTDTQYF. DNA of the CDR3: TGTGCCAGCAGCTTAGACCCAGGGGACCCAACAGATACGCAGTATTTT.

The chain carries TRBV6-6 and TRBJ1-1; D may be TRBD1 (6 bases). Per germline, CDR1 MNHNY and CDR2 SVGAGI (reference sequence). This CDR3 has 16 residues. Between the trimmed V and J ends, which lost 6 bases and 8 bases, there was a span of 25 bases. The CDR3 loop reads CASRRLVLGQKGEAFF. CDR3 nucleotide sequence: TGTGCCAGCAGACGTCTTGTCCTGGGACAAAAAGGAGAAGCTTTCTTT.

The CDR3 DNA reads TGTGCCAGCAGCCAATTCCCCACTTCATGGAGCTCCTACAATGAGCAGTTCTTC. Translated, it gives CASSQFPTSWSSYNEQFF. The V gene is TRBV3-1, the J gene TRBJ2-1; D unclear. Germline CDR1 and CDR2: LGHDT and YNNKEL (reference sequence). The CDR3 is 18 residues long. Trimming took 2 bases from V and 0 from J, leaving 17 bases between them.

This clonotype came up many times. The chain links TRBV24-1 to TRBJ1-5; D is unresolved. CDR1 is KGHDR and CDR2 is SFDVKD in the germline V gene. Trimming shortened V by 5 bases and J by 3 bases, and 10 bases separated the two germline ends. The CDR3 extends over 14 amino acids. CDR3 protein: CATSGGVYNQPQHF. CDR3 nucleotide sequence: TGTGCCACCAGTGGTGGCGTTTACAATCAGCCCCAGCATTTT.